Described below is a single T cell receptor beta chain sequence and its context. Its antigen is unknown. The sample belongs to a study of T-cell memory formation after mild COVID-19. About the research overall: Each donor largely had its own TCR clusters.

Trimming pared 1 base from V and 8 bases from J, leaving 14 bases between. The CDR3 has 14 amino acids. Germline lookup yields CDR1 MNHNS and CDR2 SASEGT. General study points: Clones that shrank (day 15 to 85) were balanced CD4/CD8, whereas later expanders leaned CD4+.

TCRdb re-called the 5' RACE reads with MiXCR, one entry per CDR3 protein. The sample yields 280,000 or so distinct CDR3 sequences, more than 15% seen once. The chain combines TRBV6-1 with TRBJ1-2, with a tentative D call TRBD1 (6 bases). Material for sequencing was PBMCs or a T cell subset sorted from them (not recorded which). The sequence was obtained from a man younger than 35 who had mild COVID-19 (a few samples of this study predate the infection). Cell type and time point are not known. This CDR3 is CASSEVPGDGGYTF. The CDR3, as DNA: TGTGCCAGCAGTGAAGTTCCAGGGGATGGGGGCTACACCTTC.